Listed here are 21 T cell receptor beta chains from one sample, sequenced in a study of blood T cell repertoires in COVID-19. Sequenced by immunoSEQ multiplex PCR; TCRdb stores in-frame clones only, minus some. The sample has approximately 90,000 clones; about nine tenths are singletons. The sequencing input was peripheral blood. Receptor source: a man aged 60 to 75 with acute or convalescent COVID-19.

The chain employs TRBV5-6 and TRBJ1-2; maybe TRBD1 (6 bases). Trimming pared 4 bases from V and 0 bases from J, leaving 10 bases between. Germline loops: CDR1 SGHDT, CDR2 YYEEEE. CDR3 size: 14 residues. The CDR3 coding sequence is TGTGCCAGCAGCCTCGACAGGACTAACTATGGCTACACCTTC. Translating it yields CASSLDRTNYGYTF.

The gene calls are TRBV19 and TRBJ1-1; D is undetermined. The V and J ends lost 5 bases and 1 base respectively, with 11 bases between them. Germline CDR1 and CDR2: LNHDA and SQIVND (reference sequence). The CDR3 sequence is 14 residues long. The CDR3 bases are TGTGCCAGTAGTCTAACCGGGAAGAACACTGAAGCTTTCTTT. This gives the protein CASSLTGKNTEAFF. Full variable domain (remainder filled in from reference TRBV19 and TRBJ1-1): DGGITQSPKYLFRKEGQNVTLSCEQNLNHDAMYWYRQDPGQGLRLIYYSQIVNDFQKGDIAEGYSVSREKKESFPLTVTSAQKNPTAFYLCASSLTGKNTEAFFGQGTRLTVV.

This chain links TRBV9 with TRBJ1-4, with 7 bases fitting TRBD1. Germline V CDR1 and CDR2: SGDLS, YYNGEE. The CDR3 has 16 amino acids. V shed 3 bases and J 0 bases; nucleotides not matched to a gene: 5. The CDR3 DNA is TGTGCCAGCAGCGCGGACAGGTTCCCAACTAATGAAAAACTGTTTTTT. Translating it yields CASSADRFPTNEKLFF. Based on the CDR3 plus reference TRBV9 and TRBJ1-4, the full variable domain is DSGVTQTPKHLITATGQRVTLRCSPRSGDLSVYWYQQSLDQGLQFLIQYYNGEERAKGNILERFSAQQFPDLHSELNLSSLELGDSALYFCASSADRFPTNEKLFFGSGTQLSVL.

The V and J genes are TRBV19 and TRBJ2-7, with TRBD1 matching over 8 bases. Germline V CDR1 and CDR2: LNHDA, SQIVND (reference sequence). The CDR3 runs 15 residues. V shed 6 bases and J 5 bases; nucleotides not matched to a gene: 12. DNA of the CDR3: TGTGCCAGTAGCCGAGGACAGGGATGGGGCCACGAGCAGTACTTC. This sequence encodes CASSRGQGWGHEQYF.

V usage is TRBV1 and J usage is TRBJ1-4; the table's D gene call, TRBD1, was not cross checked with the DNA. TRBV1 is a listed pseudogene. This CDR3 comprises 15 residues. The CDR3 is CTSSPRTGANEKLFF. The CDR3 bases are TGCACCAGCAGCCCTCGGACAGGAGCGAATGAAAAACTGTTTTTT.

The chain carries TRBV19 and TRBJ2-6; 10 bases line up with TRBD1. Germline-derived CDR1 and CDR2 are LNHDA and SQIVND (reference sequence). V was pared by 6 bases and J by 2 bases, with 1 base of the junction left unmatched. The CDR3 runs 15 residues. In nucleotides, the CDR3 is TGTGCCAGTAGGGGGACAGGGGCTGGGGCCAACGTCCTGACTTTC. Translating it yields CASRGTGAGANVLTF.

The V gene is TRBV2, the J gene TRBJ2-7; D is possibly TRBD2 (6 bases). This CDR3 is built from 12 residues. V was cut by 7 bases and J by 1 base, with 8 bases left in between. Germline loops: CDR1 SNHLY, CDR2 FYNNEI. In DNA form, the CDR3 reads TGTGCCAGCACCGGGGGTTCCTACGAGCAGTACTTC. This encodes CASTGGSYEQYF. Complete variable domain (other parts from reference TRBV2 and TRBJ2-7): EPEVTQTPSHQVTQMGQEVILRCVPISNHLYFYWYRQILGQKVEFLVSFYNNEISEKSEIFDDQFSVERPDGSNFTLKIRSTKLEDSAMYFCASTGGSYEQYFGPGTRLTVT.

The gene calls are TRBV30 and TRBJ2-2, with 7 bases lining up with TRBD1. The junction had 12 bases not matched to a gene; V was cut back by 5 bases and J by 6 bases. The CDR3 runs 15 residues. Germline values: CDR1 GTSNPN, CDR2 SVGIG (reference sequence). In nucleotides, the CDR3 is TGTGCCTGGGGGAACAGGGGAAAGGGCCCCGGGGAGCTGTTTTTT. Translated: CAWGNRGKGPGELFF. Full variable domain (rest looked up from reference TRBV30 and TRBJ2-2): SQTIHQWPATLVQPVGSPLSLECTVEGTSNPNLYWYRQAAGRGLQLLFYSVGIGQISSEVPQNLSASRPQDRQFILSSKKLLLSDSGFYLCAWGNRGKGPGELFFGEGSRLTVL.

This chain connects TRBV5-6 to TRBJ1-1, with TRBD1 matching 7 bases. The CDR3 spans 17 residues. Germline V lookup: CDR1 SGHDT, CDR2 YYEEEE. V shed 2 bases and J 0 bases; nucleotides not matched to a gene: 10. The CDR3 region is CASSLLPGQHMNTEAFF. As DNA, the CDR3 is TGTGCCAGCAGCTTATTACCGGGACAGCACATGAACACTGAAGCTTTCTTT.

The chain recombines TRBV4-1 with TRBJ2-2; 9 bases map to TRBD1. Germline CDR1 and CDR2: MGHRA and YSYEKL. CDR3 length equals 16 residues. With 2 bases clipped from V and 6 bases from J, the junction kept 7 bases outside the gene matches. The CDR3 DNA sequence: TGCGCCAGCAGCCAATCGGGTAGACAGGGGGCCGGGGAGCTGTTTTTT. Translating gives CASSQSGRQGAGELFF.

V usage is TRBV19 and J usage is TRBJ2-2; 8 nucleotides agree with TRBD1. J lost 1 base, V lost 8 bases, and 9 bases had no gene match. Per the germline V gene, CDR1 is LNHDA and CDR2 is SQIVND (reference sequence). This CDR3 is 16 amino acids long. The CDR3 is CASRERQGKNTGELFF. The CDR3 nucleotides read TGTGCCAGTCGTGAAAGACAGGGGAAGAACACCGGGGAGCTGTTTTTT.

In its sample, this clone was seen once. This chain joins TRBV5-1 and TRBJ1-2; D is perhaps TRBD1 (5 bases). Per germline, CDR1 SGHRS and CDR2 YFSETQ. Trimming took 5 bases from V and 7 from J, leaving 18 bases between them. This CDR3 is 14 amino acids long. The CDR3 DNA reads TGCGCCAGCAGGGTGGAGCAGTGGGGCGGTGGCTACACCTTC. This sequence encodes CASRVEQWGGGYTF.

The genes are TRBV11-2 and TRBJ1-2; D may be TRBD1 (5 bases). The ends were cut back, 5 bases at V and 7 bases at J, with 11 bases in the middle. Germline V lookup: CDR1 SGHAT, CDR2 FQNNGV. The CDR3 has 12 residues. CDR3 region: CASSPGHSGYTF. CDR3 in DNA: TGTGCCAGCAGCCCCGGACACTCTGGCTACACCTTC.

The J gene is TRBJ1-2, the V gene TRBV5-1; the match to TRBD1 covers 7 bases. The junction had 11 bases not matched to a gene; V was cut back by 4 bases and J by 5 bases. From germline, CDR1 is SGHRS and CDR2 YFSETQ. This CDR3 is built from 15 residues. The CDR3 here is CASSPTTGIGYGYTF. CDR3 in DNA: TGCGCCAGCAGCCCGACGACAGGGATAGGGTATGGCTACACCTTC.

This chain connects TRBV24-1 to TRBJ2-5; D perhaps matches TRBD1 (6 bases). The length of the CDR3 is 14 residues. The germline V and J ends were trimmed by 5 bases and 4 bases, with 13 bases remaining between them. Germline V gene lookup returns CDR1 KGHDR and CDR2 SFDVKD. This CDR3 reads CATSGGPARETQYF. In nucleotides, the CDR3 is TGTGCCACCAGTGGGGGGCCAGCGAGAGAGACCCAGTACTTC.

The CDR3 coding sequence is TGTGCCAGTAGTATAGGGTCAGGGTTGAAGACCCAGTACTTC. The encoded protein is CASSIGSGLKTQYF. The chain uses TRBV19 and TRBJ2-5; a weak D match, TRBD1 (5 bases). CDR3 size: 14 residues. The ends were cut back, 1 base at V and 6 bases at J, with 12 bases in the middle. Germline CDR1 LNHDA, CDR2 SQIVND (reference sequence).

The chain joins TRBV24-1 to TRBJ2-1, with 10 bases identical to TRBD2. Germline V gene data show CDR1 as KGHDR and CDR2 as SFDVKD. This CDR3 has 16 amino acids. V trimming: 3 bases; J trimming: 3 bases; junction bases outside the gene matches: 4. CDR3 bases: TGTGCCACCAGTGATCCGATAGCGGGAGGCTACAATGAGCAGTTCTTC. Protein sequence: CATSDPIAGGYNEQFF.

The genes are TRBV20-1 and TRBJ2-7; no reliable D call. This CDR3 is built from 11 residues. The germline V and J ends were trimmed by 3 bases and 4 bases, with 7 bases remaining between them. CDR1 and CDR2 from the germline V gene are DFQATT and SNEGSKA (reference sequence). The CDR3 spells CSASTGYEQYF. The CDR3 coding sequence is TGCAGTGCTAGTACCGGGTACGAGCAGTACTTC.

J is TRBJ2-7 and V is TRBV11-2; 7 bases line up with TRBD1. Trimming at V came to 5 bases and at J to 2 bases, leaving 6 bases not matched to a gene. CDR1 and CDR2 from the germline V gene are SGHAT and FQNNGV. CDR3 length equals 14 residues. The CDR3 region has the DNA TGTGCCAGCAGCCCGGGACAGCCTACCTACGAGCAGTACTTC. Its translation: CASSPGQPTYEQYF.

J is TRBJ2-5 and V is TRBV10-2; a possible D gene is TRBD2 (6 bases). Trimming shortened V by 2 bases and J by 5 bases, and 9 bases separated the two germline ends. Germline-derived CDR1 and CDR2 are WSHSY and SAAADI. The CDR3 length is 13 residues. DNA of the CDR3: TGCGCCAGCAGTGAGGCGGGGTTGGAGACCCAGTACTTC. Protein sequence: CASSEAGLETQYF.

This clone came up once. This chain uses TRBV30 with TRBJ1-5; D is uncertain. This CDR3 has 14 amino acids. CDR1 is GTSNPN, CDR2 SVGIG, per germline (reference sequence). Trimming took 7 bases from V and 0 from J, leaving 13 bases between them. The CDR3 is CAYGGRDSNQPQHF. CDR3 nucleotide sequence: TGTGCCTACGGCGGTCGGGATAGCAATCAGCCCCAGCATTTT.